This paragraph covers one T cell receptor (beta chain) sequence. Which antigen it targets is not known. The sample holds no much larger clone one base away, and base qualities are not on file. The data are from a study of radiotherapy plus CTLA-4 blockade in lung cancer (dated by TCRdb to the late 2010s). Context from the whole study: Objective responses occurred in roughly a sixth of enrolled patients, and approximately 34% achieved disease control.

In this study, focal radiation therapy paired with CTLA-4 blockade (ipilimumab) was tested in patients who had chemo-refractory metastatic non-small-cell lung cancer. The protocol used for the library was the immunoSEQ multiplex PCR assay. TCRdb mirrors the immuneACCESS table, restricted to in-frame sequences. Some clones are absent from its copies; in checked studies, under half trace to an unresolved V gene, and the reason for the others is unknown. The sample table contains approximately 100,000 clones; only one count was recorded for around four fifths of them. The ten top clones hold 3% to 4% of the sample. The full study reports these points: TCR clones derived from tumors expanded in peripheral blood after treatment with radiotherapy and ipilimumab. The strongest predictors of response were reported to be early dynamic shifts in blood T cell clones along with a rise in serum interferon-beta following radiation.

The clonotype was recovered from a human donor with non-small cell lung cancer who had a partial response to radiotherapy plus ipilimumab. Sequenced here: peripheral blood, sampled from a patient treated with radiotherapy plus ipilimumab.

The CDR3: CASSFIAGGGNEQFF. The DNA sequence follows: TGTGCCAGCAGTTTCATAGCGGGAGGAGGTAATGAGCAGTTCTTC. The sequence is built from TRBV27 and TRBJ2-1; the central 10 bases match TRBD2. The CDR1 and CDR2 encoded by the germline V gene (reference sequence) are MNHEY and SMNVEV. The CDR3 holds 15 amino acids from the cysteine to the phenylalanine. Only the CDR3 part of the read is kept: 45 bases, read in frame from the first base. At the junction V is shortened by 3 bases and J by 7 bases; bases outside the gene matches: 6.